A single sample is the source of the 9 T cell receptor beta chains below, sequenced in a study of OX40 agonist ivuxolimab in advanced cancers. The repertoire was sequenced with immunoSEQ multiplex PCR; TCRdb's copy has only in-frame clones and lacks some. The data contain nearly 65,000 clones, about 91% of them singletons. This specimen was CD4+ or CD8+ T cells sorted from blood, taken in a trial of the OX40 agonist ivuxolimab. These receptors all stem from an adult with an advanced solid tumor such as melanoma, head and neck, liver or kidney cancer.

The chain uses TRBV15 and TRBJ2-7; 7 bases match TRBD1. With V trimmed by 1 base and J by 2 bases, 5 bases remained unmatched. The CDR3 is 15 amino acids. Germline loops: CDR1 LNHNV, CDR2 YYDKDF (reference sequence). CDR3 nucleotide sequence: TGTGCCACCAGCAGAGCTAATCAGGGGGCCTACGAGCAGTACTTC. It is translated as CATSRANQGAYEQYF.

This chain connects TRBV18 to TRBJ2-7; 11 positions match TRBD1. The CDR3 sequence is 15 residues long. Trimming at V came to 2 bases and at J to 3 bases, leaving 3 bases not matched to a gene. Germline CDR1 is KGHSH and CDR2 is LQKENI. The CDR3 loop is CASSPTGTGGYEQYF. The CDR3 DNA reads TGTGCCAGCTCACCAACTGGGACAGGGGGCTACGAGCAGTACTTC.

The CDR3 is CASSTDLNTEAFF. In DNA, the CDR3 is TGTGCCAGCAGCACCGATCTGAACACTGAAGCTTTCTTT. The chain links TRBV7-3 to TRBJ1-1; no definite D call. Germline-derived CDR1 and CDR2 are SGHTA and FQGTGA. V was trimmed by 5 bases and J by 0 bases, leaving 7 bases between them. This CDR3 has 13 amino acids.

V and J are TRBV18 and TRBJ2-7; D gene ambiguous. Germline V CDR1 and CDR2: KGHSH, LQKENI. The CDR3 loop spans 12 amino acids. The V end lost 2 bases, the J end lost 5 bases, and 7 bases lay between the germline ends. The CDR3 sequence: CASSPGSHEQYV. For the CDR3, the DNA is TGTGCCAGCTCACCAGGGTCCCACGAGCAGTACGTC.

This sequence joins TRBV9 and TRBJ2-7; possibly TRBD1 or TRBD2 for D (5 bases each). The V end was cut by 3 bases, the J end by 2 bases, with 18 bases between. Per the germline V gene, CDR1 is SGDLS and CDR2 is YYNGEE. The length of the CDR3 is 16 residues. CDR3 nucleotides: TGTGCCAGCAGCGGGGACCCCACAGCGACCACCTACGAGCAGTACTTC. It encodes CASSGDPTATTYEQYF.

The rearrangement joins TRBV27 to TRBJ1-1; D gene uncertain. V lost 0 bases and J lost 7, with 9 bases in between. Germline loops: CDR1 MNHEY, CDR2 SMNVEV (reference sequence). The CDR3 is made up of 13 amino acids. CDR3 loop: CASSLSGPVEAFF. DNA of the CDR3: TGTGCCAGCAGTTTATCGGGTCCCGTTGAAGCTTTCTTT.

The CDR3 reads CASSSLGGNTEAFF. DNA of the CDR3: TGTGCCAGTAGTAGCCTAGGGGGGAACACTGAAGCTTTCTTT. The V call is TRBV19, the J call TRBJ1-1; tentatively, D is TRBD1 (6 bases). The CDR3 runs 14 residues. Germline V CDR1 and CDR2: LNHDA, SQIVND (reference sequence). The germline V and J ends were trimmed by 4 bases and 1 base, with 10 bases remaining between them.

The DNA for the CDR3 is TGTGCCAGCAGCTTAGCCGAGGCCAGACGCTCCTCCTACGAGCAGTACTTC. Its translation: CASSLAEARRSSYEQYF. The chain is built from TRBV7-9 and TRBJ2-7; D ambiguous. Germline V CDR1 and CDR2: SEHNR, FQNEAQ (reference sequence). V lost 0 bases, J lost 0 bases, and 15 bases lay in between. The CDR3 contains 17 residues.

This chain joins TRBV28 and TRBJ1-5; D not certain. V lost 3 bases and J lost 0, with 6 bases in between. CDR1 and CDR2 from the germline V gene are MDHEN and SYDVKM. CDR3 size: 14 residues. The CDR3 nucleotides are TGTGCCAGCAGTTTGACCGATAGCAATCAGCCCCAGCATTTT. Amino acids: CASSLTDSNQPQHF.